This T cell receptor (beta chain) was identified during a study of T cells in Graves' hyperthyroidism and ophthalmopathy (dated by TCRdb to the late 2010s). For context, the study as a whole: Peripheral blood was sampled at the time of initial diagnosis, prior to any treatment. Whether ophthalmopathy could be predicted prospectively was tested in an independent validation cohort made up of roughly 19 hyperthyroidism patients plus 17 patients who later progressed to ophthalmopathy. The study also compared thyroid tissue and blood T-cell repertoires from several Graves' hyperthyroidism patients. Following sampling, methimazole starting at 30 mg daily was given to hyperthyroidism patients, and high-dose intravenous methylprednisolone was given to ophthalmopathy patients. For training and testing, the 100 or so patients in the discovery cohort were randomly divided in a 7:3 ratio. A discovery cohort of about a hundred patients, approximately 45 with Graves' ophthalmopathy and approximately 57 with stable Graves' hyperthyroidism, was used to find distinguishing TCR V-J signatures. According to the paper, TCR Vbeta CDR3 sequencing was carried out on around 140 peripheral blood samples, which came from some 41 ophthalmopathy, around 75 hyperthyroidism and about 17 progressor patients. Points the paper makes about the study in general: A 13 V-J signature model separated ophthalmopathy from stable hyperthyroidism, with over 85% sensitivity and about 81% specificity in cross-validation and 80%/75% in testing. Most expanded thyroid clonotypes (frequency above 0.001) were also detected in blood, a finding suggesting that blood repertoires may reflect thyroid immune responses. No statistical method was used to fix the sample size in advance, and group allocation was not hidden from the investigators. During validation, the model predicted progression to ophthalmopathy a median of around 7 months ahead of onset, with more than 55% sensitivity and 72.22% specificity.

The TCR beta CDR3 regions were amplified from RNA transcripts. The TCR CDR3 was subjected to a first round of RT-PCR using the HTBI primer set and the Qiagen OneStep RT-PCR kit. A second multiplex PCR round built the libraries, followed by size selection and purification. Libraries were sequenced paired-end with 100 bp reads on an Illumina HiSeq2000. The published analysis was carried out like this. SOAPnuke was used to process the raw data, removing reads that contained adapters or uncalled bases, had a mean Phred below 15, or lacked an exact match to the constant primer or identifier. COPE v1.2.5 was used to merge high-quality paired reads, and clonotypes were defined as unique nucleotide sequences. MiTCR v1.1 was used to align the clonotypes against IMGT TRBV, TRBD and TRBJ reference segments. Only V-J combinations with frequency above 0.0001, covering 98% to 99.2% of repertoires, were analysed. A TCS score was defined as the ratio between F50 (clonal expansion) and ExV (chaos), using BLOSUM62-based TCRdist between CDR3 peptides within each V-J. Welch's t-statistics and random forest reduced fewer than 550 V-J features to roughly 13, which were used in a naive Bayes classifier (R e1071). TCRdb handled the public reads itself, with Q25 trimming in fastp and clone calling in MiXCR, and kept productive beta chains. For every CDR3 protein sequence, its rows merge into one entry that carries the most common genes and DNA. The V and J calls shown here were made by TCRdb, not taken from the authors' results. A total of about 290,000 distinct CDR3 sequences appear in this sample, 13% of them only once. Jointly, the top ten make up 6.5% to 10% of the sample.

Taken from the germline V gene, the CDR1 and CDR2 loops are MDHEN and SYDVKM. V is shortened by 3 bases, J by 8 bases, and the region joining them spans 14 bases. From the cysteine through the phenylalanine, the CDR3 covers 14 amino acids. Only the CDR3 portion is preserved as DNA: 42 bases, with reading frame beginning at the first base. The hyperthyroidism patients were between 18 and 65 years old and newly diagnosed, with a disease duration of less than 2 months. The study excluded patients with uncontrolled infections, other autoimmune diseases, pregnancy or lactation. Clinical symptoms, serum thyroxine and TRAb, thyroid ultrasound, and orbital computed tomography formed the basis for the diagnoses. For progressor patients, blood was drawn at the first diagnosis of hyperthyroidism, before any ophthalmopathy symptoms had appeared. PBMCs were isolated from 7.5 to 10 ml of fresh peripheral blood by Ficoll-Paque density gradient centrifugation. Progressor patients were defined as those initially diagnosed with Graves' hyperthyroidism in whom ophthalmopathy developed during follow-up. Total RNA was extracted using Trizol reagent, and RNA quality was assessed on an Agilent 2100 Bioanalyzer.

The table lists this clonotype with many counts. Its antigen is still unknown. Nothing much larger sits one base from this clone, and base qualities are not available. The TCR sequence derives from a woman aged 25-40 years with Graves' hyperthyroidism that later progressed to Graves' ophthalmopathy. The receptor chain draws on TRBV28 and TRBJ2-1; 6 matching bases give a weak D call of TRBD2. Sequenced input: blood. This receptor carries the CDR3 CASSFIGGGDEQFF. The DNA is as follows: TGTGCCAGCAGTTTCATCGGAGGAGGGGATGAGCAGTTCTTC.